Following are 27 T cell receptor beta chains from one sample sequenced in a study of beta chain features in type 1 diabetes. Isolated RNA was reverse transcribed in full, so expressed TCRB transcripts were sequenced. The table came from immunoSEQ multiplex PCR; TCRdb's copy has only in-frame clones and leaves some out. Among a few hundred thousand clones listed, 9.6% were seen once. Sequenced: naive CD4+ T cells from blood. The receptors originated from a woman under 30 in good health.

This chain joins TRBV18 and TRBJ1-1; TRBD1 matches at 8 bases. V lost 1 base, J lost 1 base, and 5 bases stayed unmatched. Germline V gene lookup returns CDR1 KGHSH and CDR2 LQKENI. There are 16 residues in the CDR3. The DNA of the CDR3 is TGTGCCAGCTCACCACGCATGACAGGGGAGAACACTGAAGCTTTCTTT. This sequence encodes CASSPRMTGENTEAFF.

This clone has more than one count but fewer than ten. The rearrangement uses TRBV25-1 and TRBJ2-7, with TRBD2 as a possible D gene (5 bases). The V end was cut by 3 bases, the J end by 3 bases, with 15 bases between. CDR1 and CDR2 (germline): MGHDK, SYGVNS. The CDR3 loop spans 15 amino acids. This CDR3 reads CASSEGVIDYYEQYF. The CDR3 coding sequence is TGTGCCAGCAGTGAGGGAGTGATCGATTACTACGAGCAGTACTTC.

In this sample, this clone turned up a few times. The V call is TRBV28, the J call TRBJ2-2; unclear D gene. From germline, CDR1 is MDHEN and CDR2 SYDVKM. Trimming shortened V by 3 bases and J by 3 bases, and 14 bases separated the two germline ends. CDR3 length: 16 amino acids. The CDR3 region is CASSFRVPRHTGELFF. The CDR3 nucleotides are TGTGCCAGCAGTTTCCGGGTTCCCCGACACACCGGGGAGCTGTTTTTT.

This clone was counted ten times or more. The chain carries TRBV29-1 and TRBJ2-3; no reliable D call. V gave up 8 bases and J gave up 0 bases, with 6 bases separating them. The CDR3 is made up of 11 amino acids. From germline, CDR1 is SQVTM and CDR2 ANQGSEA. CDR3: CSSDSTDTQYF. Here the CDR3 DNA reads TGCAGCAGCGACAGCACAGATACGCAGTATTTT.

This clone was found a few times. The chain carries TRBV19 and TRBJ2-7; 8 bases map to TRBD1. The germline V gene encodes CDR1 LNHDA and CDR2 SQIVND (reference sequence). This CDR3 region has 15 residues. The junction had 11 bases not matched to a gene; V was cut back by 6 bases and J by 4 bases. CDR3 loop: CASSLTGAGYYEQYF. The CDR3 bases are TGTGCCAGTAGCCTGACAGGGGCCGGCTATTACGAGCAGTACTTC.

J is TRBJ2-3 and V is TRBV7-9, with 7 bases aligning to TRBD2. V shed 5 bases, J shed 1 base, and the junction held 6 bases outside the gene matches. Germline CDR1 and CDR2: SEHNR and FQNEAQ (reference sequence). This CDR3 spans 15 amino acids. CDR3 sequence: CASSESGGRTDTQYF. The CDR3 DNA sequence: TGTGCCAGCAGCGAATCGGGAGGACGCACAGATACGCAGTATTTT.

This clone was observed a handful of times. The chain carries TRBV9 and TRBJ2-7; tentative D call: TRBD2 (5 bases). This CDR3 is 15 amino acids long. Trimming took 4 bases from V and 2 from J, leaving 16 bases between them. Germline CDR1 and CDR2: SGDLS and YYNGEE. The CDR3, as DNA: TGTGCCAGCAGCCGGACTCCTTTCGCGACCTACGAGCAGTACTTC. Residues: CASSRTPFATYEQYF. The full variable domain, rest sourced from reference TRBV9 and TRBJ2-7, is DSGVTQTPKHLITATGQRVTLRCSPRSGDLSVYWYQQSLDQGLQFLIQYYNGEERAKGNILERFSAQQFPDLHSELNLSSLELGDSALYFCASSRTPFATYEQYFGPGTRLTVT.

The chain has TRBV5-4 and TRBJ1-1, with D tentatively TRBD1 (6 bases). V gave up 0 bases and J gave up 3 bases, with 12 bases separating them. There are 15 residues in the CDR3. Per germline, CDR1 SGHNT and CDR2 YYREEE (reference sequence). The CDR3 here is CASSLEQGLHTEAFF. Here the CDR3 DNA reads TGTGCCAGCAGCTTGGAACAGGGCTTGCACACTGAAGCTTTCTTT.

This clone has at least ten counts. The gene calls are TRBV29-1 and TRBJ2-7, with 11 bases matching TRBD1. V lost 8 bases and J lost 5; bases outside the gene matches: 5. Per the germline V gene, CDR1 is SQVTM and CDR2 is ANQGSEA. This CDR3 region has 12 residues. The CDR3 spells CSFGQGANEQYF. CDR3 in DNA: TGCAGCTTTGGACAGGGGGCGAACGAGCAGTACTTC.

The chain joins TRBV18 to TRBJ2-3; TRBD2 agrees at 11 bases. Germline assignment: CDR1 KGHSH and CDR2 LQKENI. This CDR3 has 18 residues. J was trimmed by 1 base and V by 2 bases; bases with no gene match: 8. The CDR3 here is CASSPVAILAGGTDTQYF. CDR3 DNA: TGTGCCAGCTCACCAGTCGCAATACTAGCGGGAGGCACAGATACGCAGTATTTT. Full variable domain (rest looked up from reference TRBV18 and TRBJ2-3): NAGVMQNPRHLVRRRGQEARLRCSPMKGHSHVYWYRQLPEEGLKFMVYLQKENIIDESGMPKERFSAEFPKEGPSILRIQQVVRGDSAAYFCASSPVAILAGGTDTQYFGPGTRLTVL.

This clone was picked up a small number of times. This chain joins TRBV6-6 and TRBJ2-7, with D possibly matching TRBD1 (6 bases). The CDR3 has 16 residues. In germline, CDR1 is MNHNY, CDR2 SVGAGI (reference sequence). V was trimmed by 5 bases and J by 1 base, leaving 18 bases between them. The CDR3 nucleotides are TGTGCCAGCAGTGTCATTAGCCGCAGGGGATCCTACGAGCAGTACTTC. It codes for CASSVISRRGSYEQYF.

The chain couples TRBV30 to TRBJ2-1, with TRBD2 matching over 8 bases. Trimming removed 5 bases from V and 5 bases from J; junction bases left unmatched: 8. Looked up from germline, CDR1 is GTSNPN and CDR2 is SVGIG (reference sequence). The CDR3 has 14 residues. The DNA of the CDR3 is TGTGCCTGGGGCCCGGGACTAGTCGACAATGAGCAGTTCTTC. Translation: CAWGPGLVDNEQFF.

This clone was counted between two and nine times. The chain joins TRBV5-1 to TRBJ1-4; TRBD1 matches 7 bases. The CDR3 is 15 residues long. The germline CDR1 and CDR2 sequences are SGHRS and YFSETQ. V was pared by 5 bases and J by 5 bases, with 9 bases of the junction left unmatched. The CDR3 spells CASRFRGTANEKLFF. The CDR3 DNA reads TGCGCCAGCAGGTTCCGCGGGACAGCGAATGAAAAACTGTTTTTT. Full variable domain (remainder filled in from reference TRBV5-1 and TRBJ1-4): KAGVTQTPRYLIKTRGQQVTLSCSPISGHRSVSWYQQTPGQGLQFLFEYFSETQRNKGNFPGRFSGRQFSNSRSEMNVSTLELGDSALYLCASRFRGTANEKLFFGSGTQLSVL.

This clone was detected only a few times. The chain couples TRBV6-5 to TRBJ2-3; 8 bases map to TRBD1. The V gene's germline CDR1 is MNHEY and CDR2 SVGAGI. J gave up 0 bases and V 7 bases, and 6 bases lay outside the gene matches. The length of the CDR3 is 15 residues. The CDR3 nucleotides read TGTGCCAGCACTAGACAGGGGACTAGCACAGATACGCAGTATTTT. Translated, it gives CASTRQGTSTDTQYF.

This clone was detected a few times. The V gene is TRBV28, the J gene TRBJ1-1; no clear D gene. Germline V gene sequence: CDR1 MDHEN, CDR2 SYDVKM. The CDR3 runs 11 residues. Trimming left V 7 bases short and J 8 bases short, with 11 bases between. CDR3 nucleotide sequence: TGTGCCAGCATCTCCGGGAACGAAGCTTTCTTT. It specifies CASISGNEAFF.

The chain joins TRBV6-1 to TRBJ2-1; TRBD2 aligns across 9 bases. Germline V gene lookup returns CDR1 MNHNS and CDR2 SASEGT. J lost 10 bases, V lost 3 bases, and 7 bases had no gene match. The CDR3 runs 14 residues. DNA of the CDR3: TGTGCCAGCAGTGACTTAGCGGGAGTTTCGGAGCAGTTCTTC. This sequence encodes CASSDLAGVSEQFF.

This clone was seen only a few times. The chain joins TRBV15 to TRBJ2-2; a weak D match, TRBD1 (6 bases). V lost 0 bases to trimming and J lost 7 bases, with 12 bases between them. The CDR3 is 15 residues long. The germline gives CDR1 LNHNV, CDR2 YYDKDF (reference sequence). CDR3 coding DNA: TGTGCCACCAGCAGAGATCTAGGGGGTTACGGGGAGCTGTTTTTT. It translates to CATSRDLGGYGELFF.

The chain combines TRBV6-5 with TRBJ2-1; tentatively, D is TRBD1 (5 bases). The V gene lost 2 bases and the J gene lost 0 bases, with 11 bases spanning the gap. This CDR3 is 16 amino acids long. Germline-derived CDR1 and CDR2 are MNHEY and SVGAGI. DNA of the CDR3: TGTGCCAGCAGTTACCTGGGGCTGAGCTCCTACAATGAGCAGTTCTTC. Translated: CASSYLGLSSYNEQFF.

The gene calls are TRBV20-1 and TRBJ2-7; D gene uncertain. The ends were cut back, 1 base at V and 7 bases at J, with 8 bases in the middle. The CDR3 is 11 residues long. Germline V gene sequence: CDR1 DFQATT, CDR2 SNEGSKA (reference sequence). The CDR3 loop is CSARGVSEQYF. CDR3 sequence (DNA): TGCAGTGCTAGAGGAGTGAGTGAGCAGTACTTC.

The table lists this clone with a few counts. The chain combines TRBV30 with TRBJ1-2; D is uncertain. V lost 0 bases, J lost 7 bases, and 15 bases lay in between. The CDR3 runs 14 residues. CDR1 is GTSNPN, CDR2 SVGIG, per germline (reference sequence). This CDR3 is CAWSVGGEGAGYTF. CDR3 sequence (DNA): TGTGCCTGGAGTGTCGGCGGAGAGGGTGCTGGCTACACCTTC.

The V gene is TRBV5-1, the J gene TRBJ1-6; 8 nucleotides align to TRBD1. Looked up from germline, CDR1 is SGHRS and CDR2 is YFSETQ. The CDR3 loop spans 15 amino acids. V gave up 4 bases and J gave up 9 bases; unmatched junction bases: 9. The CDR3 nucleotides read TGCGCCAGCAGCCTAGGACAGGGCCTCAGTTCACCCCTCCACTTT. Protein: CASSLGQGLSSPLHF.

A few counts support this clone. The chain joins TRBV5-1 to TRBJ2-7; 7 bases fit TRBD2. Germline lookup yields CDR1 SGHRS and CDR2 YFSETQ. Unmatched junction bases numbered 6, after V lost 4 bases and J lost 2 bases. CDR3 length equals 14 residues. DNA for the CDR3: TGCGCCAGCAGCGGACTAGGTAGTCCCTACGAGCAGTACTTC. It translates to CASSGLGSPYEQYF. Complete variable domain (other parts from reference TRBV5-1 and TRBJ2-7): KAGVTQTPRYLIKTRGQQVTLSCSPISGHRSVSWYQQTPGQGLQFLFEYFSETQRNKGNFPGRFSGRQFSNSRSEMNVSTLELGDSALYLCASSGLGSPYEQYFGPGTRLTVT.

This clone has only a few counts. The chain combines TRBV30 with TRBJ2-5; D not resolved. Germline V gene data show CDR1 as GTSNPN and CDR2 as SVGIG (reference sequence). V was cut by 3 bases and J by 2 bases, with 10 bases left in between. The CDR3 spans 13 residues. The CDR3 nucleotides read TGTGCCTGGAGCACACAGTATCAAGAGACCCAGTACTTC. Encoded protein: CAWSTQYQETQYF.

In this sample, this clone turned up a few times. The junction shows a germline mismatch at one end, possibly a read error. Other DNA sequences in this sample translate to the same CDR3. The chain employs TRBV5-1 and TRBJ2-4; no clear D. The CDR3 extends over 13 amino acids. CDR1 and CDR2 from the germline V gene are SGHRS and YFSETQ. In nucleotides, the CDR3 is TGCGCCAGCAGCCTGTTGGCCAGAAACATTCAGTACTTC. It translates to CASSLLARNIQYF.

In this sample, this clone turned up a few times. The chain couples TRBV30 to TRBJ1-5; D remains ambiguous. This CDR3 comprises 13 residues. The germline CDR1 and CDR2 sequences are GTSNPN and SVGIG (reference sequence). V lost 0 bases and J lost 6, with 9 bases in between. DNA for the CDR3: TGTGCCTGGAGTGTCGGCCCGGGTCAGCCCCAGCATTTT. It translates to CAWSVGPGQPQHF. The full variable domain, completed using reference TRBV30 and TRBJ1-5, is SQTIHQWPATLVQPVGSPLSLECTVEGTSNPNLYWYRQAAGRGLQLLFYSVGIGQISSEVPQNLSASRPQDRQFILSSKKLLLSDSGFYLCAWSVGPGQPQHFGDGTRLSIL.

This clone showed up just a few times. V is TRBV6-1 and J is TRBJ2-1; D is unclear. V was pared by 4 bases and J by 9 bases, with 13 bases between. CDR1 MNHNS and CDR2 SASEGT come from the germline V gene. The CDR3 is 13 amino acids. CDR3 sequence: CASSVRSLGEQFF. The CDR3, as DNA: TGTGCCAGCAGTGTCCGATCTCTAGGTGAGCAGTTCTTC.

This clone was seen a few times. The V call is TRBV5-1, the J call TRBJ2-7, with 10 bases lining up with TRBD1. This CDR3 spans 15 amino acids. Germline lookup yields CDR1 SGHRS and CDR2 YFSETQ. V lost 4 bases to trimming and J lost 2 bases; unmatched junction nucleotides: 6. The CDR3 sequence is CASSGGQGLTYEQYF. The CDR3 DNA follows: TGCGCCAGCAGCGGGGGACAGGGGTTAACCTACGAGCAGTACTTC.